The clone carrying this TCR beta chain was counted between two and nine times. Its target is unknown. This sample was taken from a study of OX40 agonist ivuxolimab in advanced cancers. Germline V gene sequence: CDR1 SGHVS, CDR2 FNYEAQ. The CDR3 covers 13 residues. Trimming shortened V by 5 bases and J by 2 bases, and 9 bases separated the two germline ends. The repertoire was sequenced with immunoSEQ multiplex PCR; TCRdb's copy has only in-frame clones and lacks some. In the table there are roughly 73,000 clones, 84% of which are singletons. General observations from the study: At doses 0.1 to 3.0 mg/kg, CD4+ and CD8+ clones expanded.

The sample was CD4+ or CD8+ T cells sorted from blood, taken in a trial of the OX40 agonist ivuxolimab. The chain carries TRBV7-6 and TRBJ2-5, with D unresolved. This TCR derives from an adult with an advanced solid tumor such as melanoma, head and neck, liver or kidney cancer. The CDR3 coding sequence is TGTGCCAGCAGCCGTGGACGGCAAGAGACCCAGTACTTC. Protein sequence: CASSRGRQETQYF.